The clone carrying this T cell receptor (beta chain) was seen repeatedly, ten times or more. Its target is unknown. Trimming took 0 bases from V and 6 from J, leaving 12 bases between them. CDR3 length: 15 amino acids. CDR1 and CDR2 (germline): MNHEY, SVGAGI. This sample stems from a study of T cells in Graves' hyperthyroidism and ophthalmopathy. From RNA transcripts, TCR beta CDR3 regions were amplified. TCR CDR3 underwent first-round RT-PCR with the HTBI primer set. Via MiXCR, TCRdb re-called the multiplex PCR reads, giving one row per CDR3 protein. The table has some 600,000 distinct CDR3 sequences, about 15% seen once; the top ten hold 5% to 7%. Broader study findings: Blood also held most thyroid clonotypes expanded beyond 0.001.

The receptor was derived from a woman aged 25-40 years with Graves' hyperthyroidism that later progressed to Graves' ophthalmopathy. The source material was blood. The rearrangement uses TRBV6-5 and TRBJ2-1; D possibly corresponds to TRBD2 (5 bases). The CDR3 DNA reads TGTGCCAGCAGTTACTCACGGCTAGCCGGCAATGAGCAGTTCTTC. Encoded protein: CASSYSRLAGNEQFF.